These 11 T cell receptor beta chains were sequenced from one sample in a study of blood T cell repertoires in COVID-19. Data came from immunoSEQ multiplex PCR; TCRdb stores just in-frame clones and leaves some out. The sample lists hundreds of thousands of clones, roughly 88% occurring once. Sequencing was performed on peripheral blood. Receptors originate from a human donor in a cohort sampled during active COVID-19.

This chain connects TRBV7-2 to TRBJ1-6; D ambiguous. V lost 0 bases to trimming and J lost 5 bases, with 8 bases between them. CDR1 and CDR2 (germline): SGHTA, FQGNSA. The CDR3 spans 15 residues. CDR3: CASSLAVSDNSPLHF. CDR3 in DNA: TGTGCCAGCAGCTTAGCTGTCAGCGATAATTCACCCCTCCACTTT.

J is TRBJ1-1 and V is TRBV29-1, with D hard to call. The CDR3 covers 12 residues. V lost 3 bases and J lost 5, with 10 bases in between. Germline V gives CDR1 SQVTM, CDR2 ANQGSEA. The CDR3 DNA follows: TGCAGCGTTGATGAGATGTGGACTGAAGCTTTCTTT. Protein: CSVDEMWTEAFF.

The chain joins TRBV27 to TRBJ1-2; D is possibly TRBD1 (6 bases). Trimming left V 7 bases short and J 4 bases short, with 13 bases between. CDR1 is MNHEY and CDR2 is SMNVEV in the germline V gene (reference sequence). The CDR3 extends over 13 amino acids. The CDR3 coding sequence is TGTGCCAGCAAACACAGGGACGGCTATGGCTACACCTTC. This codes for CASKHRDGYGYTF.

The chain employs TRBV6-5 and TRBJ1-5; the D gene is possibly TRBD1 (6 bases). Germline V gene lookup returns CDR1 MNHEY and CDR2 SVGAGI. Trimming removed 8 bases at V and 3 bases at J, with 11 bases between. This CDR3 contains 13 residues. In DNA form, the CDR3 reads TGTGCCAGCGGGGACACCTTCAATCAGCCCCAGCATTTT. Residues: CASGDTFNQPQHF.

The chain joins TRBV28 to TRBJ1-3; 7 bases fit TRBD1. Germline CDR1 reads MDHEN; CDR2 reads SYDVKM. V lost 5 bases, J lost 3 bases, and 10 bases stayed unmatched. The CDR3 length is 16 residues. The CDR3: CASSHTGEGDGNTIYF. The DNA for the CDR3 is TGTGCCAGCAGTCACACAGGGGAAGGGGATGGAAACACCATATATTTT.

The genes are TRBV5-4 and TRBJ2-5; D possibly corresponds to TRBD2 (6 bases). Germline CDR1 reads SGHNT; CDR2 reads YYREEE (reference sequence). The length of the CDR3 is 14 residues. V was pared by 0 bases and J by 3 bases, with 9 bases between. The CDR3, as DNA: TGTGCCAGCAGCTTGGGAGCGGGCGAAGAGACCCAGTACTTC. It is translated as CASSLGAGEETQYF.

In the case of this clone: Relative to the germline gene, one junction end is altered; a read error may explain this. The chain couples TRBV11-2 to TRBJ1-5, with 7 positions matching TRBD1. In germline, CDR1 is SGHAT, CDR2 FQNNGV. The CDR3 contains 15 residues. CDR3 region: CASSLDRAPSQTQHF. The CDR3 DNA reads as TGTGCCAGCAGTTTAGACAGGGCTCCATCTCAGACCCAGCATTTT.

The chain carries TRBV6-2 or TRBV6-3 and TRBJ1-2; D is possibly TRBD1 (5 bases). From germline, CDR1 is MNHEY and CDR2 SVGEGT. Trimming removed 0 bases from V and 3 bases from J, with 11 bases in between. The CDR3 loop spans 15 amino acids. In nucleotides, the CDR3 is TGTGCCAGCAGTTACTCGGGCGGGACTTACTATGGCTACACCTTC. It codes for CASSYSGGTYYGYTF.

The chain uses TRBV7-2 and TRBJ2-2; 7 bases align to TRBD1. CDR3 size: 16 residues. Trimming took 2 bases from V and 1 from J; bases not matched to a gene: 4. The V gene's germline CDR1 is SGHTA and CDR2 FQGNSA. CDR3 sequence reads: CASSLLNRGNTGELFF. The CDR3, as DNA: TGTGCCAGCAGCTTACTCAACAGGGGGAACACCGGGGAGCTGTTTTTT.

The chain has TRBV30 and TRBJ1-2, with 8 bases matching TRBD1. CDR1 GTSNPN and CDR2 SVGIG come from the germline V gene (reference sequence). Losses at the gene ends were 3 bases for V and 7 bases for J; bases not matched to a gene: 7. The CDR3 sequence is 13 residues long. CDR3 sequence: CAWSDTGGRGYTF. The CDR3 DNA reads as TGTGCCTGGAGCGATACAGGGGGTCGTGGCTACACCTTC. The whole variable domain, remainder taken from reference TRBV30 and TRBJ1-2, is SQTIHQWPATLVQPVGSPLSLECTVEGTSNPNLYWYRQAAGRGLQLLFYSVGIGQISSEVPQNLSASRPQDRQFILSSKKLLLSDSGFYLCAWSDTGGRGYTFGSGTRLTVV.

The chain couples TRBV19 to TRBJ2-4; no clear D. CDR1 is LNHDA and CDR2 is SQIVND in the germline V gene (reference sequence). With 4 bases removed from V and 1 base from J, the gap between germline ends came to 17 bases. The length of the CDR3 is 17 residues. CDR3 sequence: CASSNLTAVLAKNIQYF. In nucleotides, the CDR3 is TGTGCCAGTAGTAATCTAACAGCCGTGCTGGCCAAAAACATTCAGTACTTC.